This T cell receptor (beta chain) was sequenced for a study of cytotoxic CD8 clonotypes in ibrutinib-treated CLL. Libraries were prepared by immunoSEQ multiplex PCR; TCRdb keeps only in-frame clonotypes and omits some of them. The table has fewer than 100,000 clones, about 86% seen once. Per germline, CDR1 SGDLS and CDR2 YYNGEE. With 3 bases clipped from V and 5 bases from J, the junction kept 6 bases outside the gene matches. This CDR3 has 14 amino acids. The J gene is TRBJ2-5, the V gene TRBV9; 8 positions match TRBD2. The TCR sequence derives from a human donor with chronic lymphocytic leukemia. The sequencing used PBMCs, collected before ibrutinib treatment. The chain's CDR3 is CASSDTGRVETQYF. In DNA, the CDR3 is TGTGCCAGCAGCGATACCGGGAGGGTCGAGACCCAGTACTTC.